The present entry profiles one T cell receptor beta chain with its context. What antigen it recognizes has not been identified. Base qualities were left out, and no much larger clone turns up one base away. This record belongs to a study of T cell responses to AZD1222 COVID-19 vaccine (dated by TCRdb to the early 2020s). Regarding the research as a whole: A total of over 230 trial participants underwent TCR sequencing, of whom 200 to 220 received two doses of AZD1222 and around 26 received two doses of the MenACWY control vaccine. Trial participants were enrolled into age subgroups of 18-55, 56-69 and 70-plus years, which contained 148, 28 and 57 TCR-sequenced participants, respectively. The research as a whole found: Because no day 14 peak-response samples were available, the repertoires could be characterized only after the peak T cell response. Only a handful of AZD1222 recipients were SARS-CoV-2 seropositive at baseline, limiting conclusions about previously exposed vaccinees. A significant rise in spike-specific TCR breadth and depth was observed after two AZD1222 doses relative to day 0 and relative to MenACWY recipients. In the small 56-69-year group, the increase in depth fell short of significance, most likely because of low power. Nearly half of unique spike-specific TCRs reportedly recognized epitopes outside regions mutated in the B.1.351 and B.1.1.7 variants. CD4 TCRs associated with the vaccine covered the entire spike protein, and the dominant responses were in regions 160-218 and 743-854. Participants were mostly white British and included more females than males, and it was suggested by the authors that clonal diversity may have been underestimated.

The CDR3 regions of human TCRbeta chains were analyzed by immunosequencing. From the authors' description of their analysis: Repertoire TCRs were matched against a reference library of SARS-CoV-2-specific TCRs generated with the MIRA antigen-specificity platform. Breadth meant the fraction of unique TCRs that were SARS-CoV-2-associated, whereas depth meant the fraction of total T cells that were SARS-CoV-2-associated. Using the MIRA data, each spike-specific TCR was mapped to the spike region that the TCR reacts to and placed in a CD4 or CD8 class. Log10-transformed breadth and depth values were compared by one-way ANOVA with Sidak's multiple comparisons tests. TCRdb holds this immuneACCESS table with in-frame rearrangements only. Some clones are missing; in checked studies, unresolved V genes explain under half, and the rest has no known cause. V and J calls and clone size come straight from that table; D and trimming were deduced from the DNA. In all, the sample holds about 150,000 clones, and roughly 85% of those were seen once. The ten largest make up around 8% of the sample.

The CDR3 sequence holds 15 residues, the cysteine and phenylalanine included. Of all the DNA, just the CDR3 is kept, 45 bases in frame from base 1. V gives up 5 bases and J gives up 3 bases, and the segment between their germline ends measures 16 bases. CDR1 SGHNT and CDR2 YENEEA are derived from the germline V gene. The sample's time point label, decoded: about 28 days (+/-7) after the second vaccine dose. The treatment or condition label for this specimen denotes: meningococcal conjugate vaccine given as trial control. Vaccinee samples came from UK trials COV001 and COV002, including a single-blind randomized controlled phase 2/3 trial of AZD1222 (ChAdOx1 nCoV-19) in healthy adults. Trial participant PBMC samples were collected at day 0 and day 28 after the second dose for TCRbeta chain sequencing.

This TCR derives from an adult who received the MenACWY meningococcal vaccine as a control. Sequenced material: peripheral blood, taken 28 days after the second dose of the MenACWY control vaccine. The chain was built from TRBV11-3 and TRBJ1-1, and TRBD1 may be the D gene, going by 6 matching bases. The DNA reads TGTGCCAGCAGCCCCCCCCGGGGGGCGGACACTGAAGCTTTCTTT. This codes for CASSPPRGADTEAFF. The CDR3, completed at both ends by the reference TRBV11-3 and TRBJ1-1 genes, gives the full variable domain EAGVVQSPRYKIIEKKQPVAFWCNPISGHNTLYWYLQNLGQGPELLIRYENEEAVDDSQLPKDRFSAERLKGVDSTLKIQPAELGDSAVYLCASSPPRGADTEAFFGQGTRLTVV.